A single sample is the source of the 24 T cell receptor beta chains below, sequenced in a study of glioma-infiltrating T cells after dendritic cell vaccination. Sequencing used immunoSEQ multiplex PCR; TCRdb keeps in-frame clones, though not all of them. The sample yields around 83,000 clones, about 85% seen once. The time point was: after dendritic cell vaccination, including at tumor progression/relapse. The source was blood, collected after dendritic cell vaccination. The receptors shown here come from a human donor with glioblastoma.

This clone occurred a few times. The chain joins TRBV5-1 to TRBJ2-7; 7 nucleotides match TRBD1. Trimming took 4 bases from V and 2 from J; bases not matched to a gene: 6. Germline V lookup: CDR1 SGHRS, CDR2 YFSETQ. The CDR3 runs 14 residues. CDR3 nucleotides: TGCGCCAGCAGCCCACCGGGACAGACCTACGAGCAGTACTTC. This sequence encodes CASSPPGQTYEQYF.

This chain uses TRBV7-9 with TRBJ2-4, with unresolved D. Germline CDR1 and CDR2: SEHNR and FQNEAQ (reference sequence). This CDR3 region has 15 residues. V was cut by 4 bases and J by 0 bases, with 10 bases left in between. CDR3 sequence (DNA): TGTGCCAGCAGCTCCCCCGTCCTAGCCAAAAACATTCAGTACTTC. Amino acids: CASSSPVLAKNIQYF.

The chain combines TRBV19 with TRBJ1-5; TRBD1 matches at 7 bases. Germline V gene data show CDR1 as LNHDA and CDR2 as SQIVND (reference sequence). The V segment lost 6 bases and the J segment 5 bases; nucleotides outside the gene matches: 1. This CDR3 region has 12 residues. This CDR3 is CASRTGDQPQHF. CDR3 in DNA: TGTGCCAGTAGAACAGGGGATCAGCCCCAGCATTTT. The full variable domain, its missing parts supplied by reference TRBV19 and TRBJ1-5, is DGGITQSPKYLFRKEGQNVTLSCEQNLNHDAMYWYRQDPGQGLRLIYYSQIVNDFQKGDIAEGYSVSREKKESFPLTVTSAQKNPTAFYLCASRTGDQPQHFGDGTRLSIL.

In this sample, this clone turned up a few times. V is TRBV6-6 and J is TRBJ1-1, with D tentatively TRBD1 (5 bases). V was cut by 5 bases and J by 6 bases, with 13 bases left in between. The CDR3 extends over 13 amino acids. CDR1 is MNHNY, CDR2 SVGAGI, per germline (reference sequence). The CDR3, as DNA: TGTGCCAGCAGTACAGGAGAGGTCGCTGAAGCTTTCTTT. The encoded protein is CASSTGEVAEAFF.

The chain recombines TRBV2 with TRBJ2-3; 12 bases are shared with TRBD2. The CDR3 has 15 residues. Germline V lookup: CDR1 SNHLY, CDR2 FYNNEI. V trimming: 5 bases; J trimming: 4 bases; junction bases outside the gene matches: 4. CDR3 DNA sequence: TGTGCCAGCAGTACCGGACTAGCGGGGTCAGATACGCAGTATTTT. Protein product: CASSTGLAGSDTQYF.

The chain recombines TRBV27 with TRBJ2-1, with 9 bases aligning to TRBD1. V shed 6 bases, J shed 0 bases, and the junction held 3 bases outside the gene matches. This CDR3 region has 15 residues. Per germline, CDR1 MNHEY and CDR2 SMNVEV (reference sequence). In nucleotides, the CDR3 is TGTGCCAGCAGATCGACAGGGGGCTCCTACAATGAGCAGTTCTTC. Amino acid sequence: CASRSTGGSYNEQFF.

This clone appeared a single time. V gene TRBV2 combines with J gene TRBJ2-3; 12 bases are a match to TRBD2. CDR1 is SNHLY and CDR2 is FYNNEI in the germline V gene. The CDR3 sequence is 18 residues long. The J segment lost 1 base and the V segment lost 6 bases, leaving 11 bases of the junction unmatched. The CDR3 DNA is TGTGCCAGCAGGGTGTGGCTAGCGGGGGGGCCGGGCACAGATACGCAGTATTTT. Translation: CASRVWLAGGPGTDTQYF.

The chain combines TRBV7-9 with TRBJ2-7, with 10 bases lining up with TRBD2. With 2 bases clipped from V and 7 bases from J, the junction kept 8 bases outside the gene matches. CDR1 is SEHNR, CDR2 FQNEAQ, per germline (reference sequence). This CDR3 spans 15 amino acids. CDR3 coding DNA: TGTGCCAGCAGCTTACGGCGTCTAGCGGGAGATGAGCAGTACTTC. It specifies CASSLRRLAGDEQYF.

The rearrangement uses TRBV25-1 and TRBJ2-3; 7 nucleotides align to TRBD2. With V trimmed by 5 bases and J by 2 bases, 7 bases remained unmatched. Germline CDR1 is MGHDK and CDR2 is SYGVNS. The CDR3 runs 15 residues. Written as DNA, the CDR3 is TGTGCCAGCAGTCCGGGAGGAGCGGCCACAGATACGCAGTATTTT. Amino acids: CASSPGGAATDTQYF.

V usage is TRBV19 and J usage is TRBJ1-1; TRBD1 aligns across 8 bases. This CDR3 is built from 13 residues. The germline CDR1 and CDR2 sequences are LNHDA and SQIVND (reference sequence). With V trimmed by 4 bases and J by 7 bases, 5 bases remained unmatched. CDR3 nucleotides: TGTGCCAGTAGTAAGCAGGGGGCTAGTGAAGCTTTCTTT. This translates into CASSKQGASEAFF.

This clone occurred a few times. The chain uses TRBV2 and TRBJ2-1, with 10 bases matching TRBD1. The trim removed 4 bases at V and 7 bases at J, leaving 4 bases unmatched. Looked up from germline, CDR1 is SNHLY and CDR2 is FYNNEI. CDR3 length: 14 residues. The CDR3 sequence: CASSGDRGRNEQFF. CDR3 coding DNA: TGTGCCAGCAGTGGGGACAGGGGTCGGAATGAGCAGTTCTTC.

The V call is TRBV6-5, the J call TRBJ2-7; 10 nucleotides agree with TRBD2. This CDR3 is built from 15 residues. J lost 2 bases, V lost 3 bases, and 4 bases had no gene match. The germline gives CDR1 MNHEY, CDR2 SVGAGI. The CDR3 coding sequence is TGTGCCAGCAGTTATACTAGCGGGGAAACCTACGAGCAGTACTTC. Its protein is CASSYTSGETYEQYF.

The chain is built from TRBV5-5 and TRBJ1-2; TRBD1 matches at 8 bases. After removal of 5 bases from V and 4 bases from J, the junction contained 4 bases not matched to a gene. This CDR3 is 13 amino acids long. Looked up from germline, CDR1 is SGHKS and CDR2 is YYEKEE (reference sequence). DNA for the CDR3: TGTGCCAGCAGTTTTGACAGGGGCTATGGCTACACCTTC. Protein sequence: CASSFDRGYGYTF.

The J gene is TRBJ2-3, the V gene TRBV4-2, with a tentative D call TRBD1 (6 bases). The CDR3 is 14 residues long. Germline V gives CDR1 LGHNA, CDR2 YNFKEQ. The V and J ends lost 6 bases and 1 base respectively, with 11 bases between them. The CDR3 region has the DNA TGTGCCAGCAGTACACAGGGAGGCACAGATACGCAGTATTTT. It yields the protein CASSTQGGTDTQYF.

J is TRBJ1-1 and V is TRBV25-1; no definite D call. Germline CDR1 reads MGHDK; CDR2 reads SYGVNS. The CDR3 runs to 13 residues. Trimming took off 3 bases at V and 0 bases at J, with 5 bases between the two ends. CDR3: CASSDSLNTEAFF. The DNA of the CDR3 is TGTGCCAGCAGTGACTCTCTGAACACTGAAGCTTTCTTT.

The rearrangement uses TRBV7-3 and TRBJ2-3; 8 nucleotides line up with TRBD1. Germline V gives CDR1 SGHTA, CDR2 FQGTGA. This CDR3 contains 15 residues. Trimming at V came to 2 bases and at J to 2 bases, leaving 3 bases not matched to a gene. The CDR3 DNA sequence: TGTGCCAGCAGCTTAGGACAGGGCATCACAGATACGCAGTATTTT. Translating gives CASSLGQGITDTQYF.

CDR3 in DNA: TGTGCCAGCAGCTTAACTAGCTCCCCCAAGATCGGGGAGCTGTTTTTT. Encoded protein: CASSLTSSPKIGELFF. V usage is TRBV13 and J usage is TRBJ2-2; perhaps TRBD2 as D (6 bases). V was pared by 2 bases and J by 7 bases, with 17 bases between. From germline, CDR1 is PRHDT and CDR2 FYEKMQ (reference sequence). The length of the CDR3 is 16 residues.

The chain has TRBV6-5 and TRBJ2-7, with 13 bases lining up with TRBD2. The CDR3 covers 15 residues. CDR1 and CDR2 (germline): MNHEY, SVGAGI. The V segment lost 10 bases and the J segment 0 bases; nucleotides outside the gene matches: 6. CDR3 region: CATGLAGESSYEQYF. In DNA form, the CDR3 reads TGTGCCACTGGACTAGCGGGAGAGAGCTCCTACGAGCAGTACTTC.

The chain links TRBV25-1 to TRBJ1-2; D uncertain. The CDR3 length is 13 residues. Trimming pared 6 bases from V and 11 bases from J, leaving 19 bases between. CDR1 is MGHDK, CDR2 SYGVNS, per germline. The CDR3 sequence: CASSRTEGIGYTF. The DNA for the CDR3 is TGTGCCAGCAGCAGGACGGAGGGTATTGGGTACACCTTC.

CDR3 in amino acids: CASSVDGGGQPQHF. CDR3 DNA: TGTGCCAGCAGCGTAGATGGGGGAGGTCAGCCCCAGCATTTT. The J gene is TRBJ1-5, the V gene TRBV9; TRBD1 might be the D (5 bases). Germline CDR1 reads SGDLS; CDR2 reads YYNGEE. Trimming cost V 0 bases and J 6 bases, with 10 bases left between them. The CDR3 covers 14 residues.

This clone occurred a few times. The CDR3 coding sequence is TGTGCCAGTAGTACAGCGGGATCCCGGAGGGAAAAACTGTTTTTT. Encoded protein: CASSTAGSRREKLFF. V and J are TRBV19 and TRBJ1-4; D unclear. Germline V gene lookup returns CDR1 LNHDA and CDR2 SQIVND (reference sequence). The germline V and J ends were trimmed by 4 bases and 8 bases, with 17 bases remaining between them. The CDR3 runs 15 residues.

The chain carries TRBV27 and TRBJ1-4; TRBD1 matches at 10 bases. Per germline, CDR1 MNHEY and CDR2 SMNVEV (reference sequence). There are 19 residues in the CDR3. V dropped 4 bases and J dropped 8; count of bases not matched to a gene: 19. The CDR3 DNA reads as TGTGCCAGCAGTTGGCGCCCCCGCCCCGACAGGGGGCGCGAAGAAAAACTGTTTTTT. Translating gives CASSWRPRPDRGREEKLFF.

The chain links TRBV29-1 to TRBJ1-1; TRBD1 matches 7 bases. The CDR3 consists of 15 residues. Germline values: CDR1 SQVTM, CDR2 ANQGSEA. With V trimmed by 2 bases and J by 1 base, 7 bases remained unmatched. The CDR3 bases are TGCAGCGTTGAAACAGCAGGGGGGCGGAACACTGAAGCTTTCTTT. Its translation: CSVETAGGRNTEAFF.

This clone was picked up a small number of times. The chain is built from TRBV4-3 and TRBJ1-1; 7 bases are shared with TRBD1. V was pared by 4 bases and J by 1 base, with 3 bases of the junction left unmatched. This CDR3 has 14 amino acids. Per germline, CDR1 LGHNA and CDR2 YSLEER. CDR3 amino acids: CASSLGGWNTEAFF. The CDR3 DNA follows: TGCGCCAGCAGCCTAGGGGGCTGGAACACTGAAGCTTTCTTT.